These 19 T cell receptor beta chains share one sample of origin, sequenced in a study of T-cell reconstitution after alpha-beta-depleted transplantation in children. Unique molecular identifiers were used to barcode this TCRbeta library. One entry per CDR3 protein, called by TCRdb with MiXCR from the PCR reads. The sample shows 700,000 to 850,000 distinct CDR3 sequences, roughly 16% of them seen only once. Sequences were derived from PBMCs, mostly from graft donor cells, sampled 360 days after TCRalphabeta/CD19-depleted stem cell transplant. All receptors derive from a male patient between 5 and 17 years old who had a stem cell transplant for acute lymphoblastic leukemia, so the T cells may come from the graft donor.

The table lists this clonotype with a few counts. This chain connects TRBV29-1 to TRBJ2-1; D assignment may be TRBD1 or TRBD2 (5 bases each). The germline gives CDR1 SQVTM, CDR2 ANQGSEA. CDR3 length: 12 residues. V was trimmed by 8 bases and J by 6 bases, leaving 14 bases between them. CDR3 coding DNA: TGCAGCCCATTACGGGGCTTCAATGAGCAGTTCTTC. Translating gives CSPLRGFNEQFF.

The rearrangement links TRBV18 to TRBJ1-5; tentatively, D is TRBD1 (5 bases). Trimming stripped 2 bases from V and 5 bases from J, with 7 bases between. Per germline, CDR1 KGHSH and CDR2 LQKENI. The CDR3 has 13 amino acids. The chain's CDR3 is CASSPTGDQPQHF. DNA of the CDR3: TGTGCCAGCTCACCAACGGGGGATCAGCCCCAGCATTTT.

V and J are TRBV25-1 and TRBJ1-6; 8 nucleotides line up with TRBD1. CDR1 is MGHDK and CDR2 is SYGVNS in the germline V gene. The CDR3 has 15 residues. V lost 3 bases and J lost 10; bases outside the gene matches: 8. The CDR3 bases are TGTGCCAGCAGTGATCTAACAGGGGGTCGCTCACCCCTCCACTTT. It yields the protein CASSDLTGGRSPLHF.

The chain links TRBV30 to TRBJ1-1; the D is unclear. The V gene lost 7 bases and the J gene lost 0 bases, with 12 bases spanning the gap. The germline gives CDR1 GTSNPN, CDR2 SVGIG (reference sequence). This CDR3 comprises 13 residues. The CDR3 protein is CASGRVLNTEAFF. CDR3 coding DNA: TGTGCCTCCGGGAGGGTCTTGAACACTGAAGCTTTCTTT.

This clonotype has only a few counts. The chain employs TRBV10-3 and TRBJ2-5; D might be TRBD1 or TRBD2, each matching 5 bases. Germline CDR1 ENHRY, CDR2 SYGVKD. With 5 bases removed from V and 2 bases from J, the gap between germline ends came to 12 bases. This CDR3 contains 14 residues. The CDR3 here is CAISPHWGQETQYF. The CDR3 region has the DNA TGTGCCATCAGTCCACATTGGGGGCAAGAGACCCAGTACTTC.

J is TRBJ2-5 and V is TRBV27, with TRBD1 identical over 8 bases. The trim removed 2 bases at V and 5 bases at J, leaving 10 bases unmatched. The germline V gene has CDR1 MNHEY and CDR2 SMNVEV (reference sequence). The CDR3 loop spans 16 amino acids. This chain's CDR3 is CASSLSFGQGRETQYF. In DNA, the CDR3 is TGTGCCAGCAGTTTAAGTTTTGGACAGGGTAGGGAGACCCAGTACTTC.

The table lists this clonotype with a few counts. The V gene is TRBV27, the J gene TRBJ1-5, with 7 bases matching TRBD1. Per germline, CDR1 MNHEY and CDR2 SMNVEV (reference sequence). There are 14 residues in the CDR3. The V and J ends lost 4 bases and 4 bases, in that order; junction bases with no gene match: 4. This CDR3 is CASSSGGRNQPQHF. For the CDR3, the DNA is TGTGCCAGCAGTTCAGGGGGGAGGAATCAGCCCCAGCATTTT.

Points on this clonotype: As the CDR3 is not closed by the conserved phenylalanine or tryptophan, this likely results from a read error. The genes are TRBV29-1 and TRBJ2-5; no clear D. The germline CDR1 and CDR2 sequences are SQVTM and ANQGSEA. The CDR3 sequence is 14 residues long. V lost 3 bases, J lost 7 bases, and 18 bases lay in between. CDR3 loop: CSVDPLLGLGTQYI. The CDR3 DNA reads TGCAGCGTTGACCCCCTGCTAGGGCTGGGGACCCAGTACATC.

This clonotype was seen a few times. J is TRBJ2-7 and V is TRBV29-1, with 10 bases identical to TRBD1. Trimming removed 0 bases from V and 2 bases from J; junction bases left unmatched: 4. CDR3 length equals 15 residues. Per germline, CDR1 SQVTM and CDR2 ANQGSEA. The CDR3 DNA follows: TGCAGCGTTGAAGAGGGACAGGGGTTCCCCTACGAGCAGTACTTC. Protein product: CSVEEGQGFPYEQYF.

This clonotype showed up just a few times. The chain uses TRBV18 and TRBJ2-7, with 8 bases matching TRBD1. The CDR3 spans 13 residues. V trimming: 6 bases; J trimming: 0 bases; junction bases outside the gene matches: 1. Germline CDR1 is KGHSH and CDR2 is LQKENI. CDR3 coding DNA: TGTGCCAGCTCGGGACAGGACTCCTACGAGCAGTACTTC. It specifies CASSGQDSYEQYF.

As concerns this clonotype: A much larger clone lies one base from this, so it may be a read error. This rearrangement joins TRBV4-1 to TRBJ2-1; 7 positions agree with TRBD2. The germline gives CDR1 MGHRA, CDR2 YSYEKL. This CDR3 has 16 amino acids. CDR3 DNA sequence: TGCGCCAGCAGCCAAGGCGAGCGGGAATTTGATAATGAGCTGTTCTTC. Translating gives CASSQGEREFDNELFF.

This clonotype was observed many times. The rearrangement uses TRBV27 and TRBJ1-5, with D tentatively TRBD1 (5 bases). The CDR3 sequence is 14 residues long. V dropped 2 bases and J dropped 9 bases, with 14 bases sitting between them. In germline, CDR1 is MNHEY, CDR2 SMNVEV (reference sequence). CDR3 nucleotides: TGTGCCAGCAGTTTAAGGGGAGGGGTTAGGCCCCAGCATTTT. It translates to CASSLRGGVRPQHF.

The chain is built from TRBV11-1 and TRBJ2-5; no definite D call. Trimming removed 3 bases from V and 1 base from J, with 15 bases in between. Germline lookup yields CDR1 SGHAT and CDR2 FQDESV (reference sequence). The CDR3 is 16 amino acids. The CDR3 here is CASSFGQNLIQETQYF. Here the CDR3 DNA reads TGTGCCAGCAGCTTCGGGCAGAATCTCATCCAAGAGACCCAGTACTTC. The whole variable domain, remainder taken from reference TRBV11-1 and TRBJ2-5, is EAEVAQSPRYKITEKSQAVAFWCDPISGHATLYWYRQILGQGPELLVQFQDESVVDDSQLPKDRFSAERLKGVDSTLKIQPAELGDSAMYLCASSFGQNLIQETQYFGPGTRLLVL.

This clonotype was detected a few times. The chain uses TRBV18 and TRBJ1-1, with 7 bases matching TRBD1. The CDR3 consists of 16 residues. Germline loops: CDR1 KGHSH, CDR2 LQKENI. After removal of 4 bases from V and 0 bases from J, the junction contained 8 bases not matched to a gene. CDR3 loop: CASSLGTARMNTEAFF. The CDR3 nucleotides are TGTGCCAGCTCACTCGGGACAGCCCGTATGAACACTGAAGCTTTCTTT.

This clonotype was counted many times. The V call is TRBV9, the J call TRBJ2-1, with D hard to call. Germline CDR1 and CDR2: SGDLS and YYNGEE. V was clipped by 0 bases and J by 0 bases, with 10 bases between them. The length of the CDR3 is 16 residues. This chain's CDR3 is CASSVADANSYNEQFF. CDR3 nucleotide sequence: TGTGCCAGCAGCGTAGCCGATGCGAACTCCTACAATGAGCAGTTCTTC.

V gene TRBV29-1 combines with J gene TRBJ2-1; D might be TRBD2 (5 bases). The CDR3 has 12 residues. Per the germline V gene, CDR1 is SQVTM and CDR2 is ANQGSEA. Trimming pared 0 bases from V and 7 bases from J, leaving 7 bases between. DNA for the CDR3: TGCAGCGTTGAAGACGGGATTAATGAGCAGTTCTTC. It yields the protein CSVEDGINEQFF.

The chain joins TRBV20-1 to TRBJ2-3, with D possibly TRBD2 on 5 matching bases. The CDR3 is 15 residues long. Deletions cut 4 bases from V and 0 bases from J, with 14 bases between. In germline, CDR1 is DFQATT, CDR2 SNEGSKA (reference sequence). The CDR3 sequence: CSAIARATSTDTQYF. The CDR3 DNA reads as TGCAGTGCTATAGCGCGGGCGACTAGCACAGATACGCAGTATTTT.

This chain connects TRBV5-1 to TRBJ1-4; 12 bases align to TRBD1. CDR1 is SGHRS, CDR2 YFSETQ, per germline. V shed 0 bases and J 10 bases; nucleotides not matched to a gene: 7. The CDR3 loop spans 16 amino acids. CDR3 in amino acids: CASSLDGTGGAGKLFF. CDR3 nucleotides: TGCGCCAGCAGCTTGGACGGGACAGGGGGCGCCGGAAAACTGTTTTTT.

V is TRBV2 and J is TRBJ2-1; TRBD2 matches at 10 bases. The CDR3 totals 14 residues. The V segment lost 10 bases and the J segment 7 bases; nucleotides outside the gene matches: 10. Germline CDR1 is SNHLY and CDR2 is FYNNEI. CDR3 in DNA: TGTGCCACCGCAAGGAGCGGGAGGGCAAATGAGCAGTTCTTC. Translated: CATARSGRANEQFF. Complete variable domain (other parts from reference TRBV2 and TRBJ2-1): EPEVTQTPSHQVTQMGQEVILRCVPISNHLYFYWYRQILGQKVEFLVSFYNNEISEKSEIFDDQFSVERPDGSNFTLKIRSTKLEDSAMYFCATARSGRANEQFFGPGTRLTVL.